A single sample gave rise to the 28 T cell receptor beta chains below, sequenced in a study of Graves' ophthalmopathy and Graves' hyperthyroidism. The sequenced template was RNA, covering the TCR beta CDR3 region. Scientists carried out first-round RT-PCR using HTBI primers and then a second-round multiplex PCR. TCRdb passed the multiplex PCR reads through MiXCR, listing each CDR3 protein once. The sample records about 25,000 distinct CDR3 sequences, 48% being singletons. The source material was peripheral blood. The origin of the receptors is an adult woman with stable Graves' hyperthyroidism.

This clonotype was seen repeatedly, ten times or more. This chain joins TRBV4-1 and TRBJ2-3; no clear D. The CDR3 loop spans 13 amino acids. Per the germline V gene, CDR1 is MGHRA and CDR2 is YSYEKL. Trimming removed 6 bases at V and 2 bases at J, with 9 bases between. The CDR3 spells CASRQSNTDTQYF. CDR3 in DNA: TGCGCCAGCAGACAGTCGAACACAGATACGCAGTATTTT.

The genes are TRBV29-1 and TRBJ2-3, with unresolved D. Trimming took 3 bases from V and 11 from J, leaving 21 bases between them. The CDR3 covers 14 residues. In germline, CDR1 is SQVTM, CDR2 ANQGSEA. This chain's CDR3 is CSVDRSHSYNEQYF. The CDR3 bases are TGCAGCGTTGACAGGTCCCACTCCTACAATGAGCAGTATTTT.

The chain has TRBV10-3 and TRBJ2-7; 11 bases match TRBD1. The CDR3 is 16 residues long. Germline assignment: CDR1 ENHRY and CDR2 SYGVKD. V lost 6 bases, J lost 0 bases, and 7 bases stayed unmatched. In DNA form, the CDR3 reads TGTGCCATCAGCCCGACCGGGACAGGGGGCTCCTACGAGCAGTACTTC. As protein: CAISPTGTGGSYEQYF.

The rearrangement joins TRBV20-1 to TRBJ2-7, with 7 bases that match TRBD2. The CDR3 has 13 amino acids. With 3 bases clipped from V and 3 bases from J, the junction kept 5 bases outside the gene matches. The V gene's germline CDR1 is DFQATT and CDR2 SNEGSKA (reference sequence). In DNA, the CDR3 is TGCAGTGCTAGTCTCGGGAGGAGCTACGAGCAGTACTTC. Its translation: CSASLGRSYEQYF.

V usage is TRBV29-1 and J usage is TRBJ1-1; D perhaps matches TRBD1 (5 bases). Trimming stripped 4 bases from V and 8 bases from J, with 8 bases between. The germline V gene encodes CDR1 SQVTM and CDR2 ANQGSEA. CDR3 size: 10 residues. This CDR3 is CSVAHREAFF. The DNA of the CDR3 is TGCAGCGTTGCTCACAGGGAAGCTTTCTTT.

In its sample, this clonotype was seen many times. This chain uses TRBV4-2 with TRBJ2-5, with TRBD1 as a possible D gene (6 bases). Trimming removed 3 bases from V and 5 bases from J, with 16 bases in between. The CDR3 is made up of 15 amino acids. The germline V gene has CDR1 LGHNA and CDR2 YNFKEQ. The CDR3 DNA is TGTGCCAGCAGCCATTCACAGGGTTCTCAGGAGACCCAGTACTTC. Translating it yields CASSHSQGSQETQYF.

This clonotype has a count of ten or more. This chain uses TRBV6-6 with TRBJ2-1; 12 nucleotides line up with TRBD2. This CDR3 comprises 17 residues. Looked up from germline, CDR1 is MNHNY and CDR2 is SVGAGI (reference sequence). Germline trimming cut 4 bases from V and 5 bases from J; bases unmatched to any gene: 9. The CDR3 DNA sequence: TGTGCCAGCAGTTTCCCCCCTAGCGGGAGGGCCAACAATGAGCAGTTCTTC. Translation gives CASSFPPSGRANNEQFF.

As to this clonotype: This could be a read error, since a much larger clone is one nucleotide away. The chain's CDR3 is CASSFLTSGRNTGELLF. The DNA of the CDR3 is TGTGCCAGCAGTTTCCTGACTAGCGGGAGAAACACCGGGGAGCTGCTTTTT. The J gene is TRBJ2-2, the V gene TRBV27; 12 nucleotides line up with TRBD2. Germline V gene sequence: CDR1 MNHEY, CDR2 SMNVEV (reference sequence). This CDR3 is 17 amino acids long.

The genes are TRBV6-2 or TRBV6-3 and TRBJ2-7; TRBD2 is a possible D gene (6 bases). The CDR3 contains 11 residues. Between the trimmed V and J ends, which lost 8 bases and 7 bases, there was a span of 12 bases. Germline V gene data show CDR1 as MNHEY and CDR2 as SVGEGT. CDR3 DNA sequence: TGTGCCAGCCAGCGGGCAACGGAGCAGTACTTC. Its protein product is CASQRATEQYF.

Many counts were recorded for this clonotype. The J gene is TRBJ2-1, the V gene TRBV5-1, with TRBD2 identical over 11 bases. Germline CDR1 and CDR2: SGHRS and YFSETQ. The V and J ends lost 3 bases and 3 bases, in that order; junction bases with no gene match: 2. The CDR3 runs to 15 residues. The CDR3 sequence: CASSSGTSGYNEQFF. The CDR3 bases are TGCGCCAGCAGCTCCGGGACTAGCGGCTACAATGAGCAGTTCTTC.

This clonotype was counted many times. A read error may be the cause here, since a much bigger clone is one base away. The chain employs TRBV28 and TRBJ2-7; D is unresolved. Germline V gene data show CDR1 as MDHEN and CDR2 as SYDVKM. There are 12 residues in the CDR3. V was clipped by 11 bases and J by 2 bases, with 13 bases between them. CDR3 protein: CAGARNAYEQYF. In DNA, the CDR3 is TGTGCCGGAGCGCGGAACGCCTACGAGCAGTACTTC.

This clonotype was recorded at least ten times. The chain links TRBV20-1 to TRBJ1-4; D call uncertain. Trimming took off 0 bases at V and 0 bases at J, with 11 bases between the two ends. The CDR3 loop spans 16 amino acids. The germline gives CDR1 DFQATT, CDR2 SNEGSKA (reference sequence). CDR3 sequence reads: CSARDLSGATNEKLFF. The CDR3 DNA reads TGCAGTGCTAGAGATCTTTCTGGGGCAACTAATGAAAAACTGTTTTTT.

This rearrangement joins TRBV11-1 to TRBJ2-7; tentatively, D is TRBD2 (6 bases). This CDR3 has 14 residues. Looked up from germline, CDR1 is SGHAT and CDR2 is FQDESV (reference sequence). The V end was cut by 2 bases, the J end by 6 bases, with 14 bases between. CDR3 in DNA: TGTGCCAGCAGCTTAAGGCCTGGGCGGGGCGAGCAGTACTTC. Its translation: CASSLRPGRGEQYF.

Turning to this clonotype: Compared with germline, one end of the junction differs, possibly owing to a read error. The gene calls are TRBV6-5 and TRBJ2-2; D may be TRBD2 (5 bases). The length of the CDR3 is 13 residues. The germline V gene encodes CDR1 MNHEY and CDR2 SVGAGI. DNA for the CDR3: TGTGCCAGCAGTTACCCCTACACCGGGGAGCTGTCATTT. It translates to CASSYPYTGELSF.

This clonotype was counted at least ten times. The V call is TRBV12-3 or TRBV12-4, the J call TRBJ2-1, with D unclear. The V end lost 6 bases, the J end lost 6 bases, and 12 bases lay between the germline ends. The CDR3 spans 13 residues. The CDR3 sequence is CASSKTRGNEQFF. The CDR3 DNA reads TGTGCCAGCAGCAAGACCCGTGGCAATGAGCAGTTCTTC.

The chain recombines TRBV27 with TRBJ1-5; D is undetermined. Trimming left V 2 bases short and J 11 bases short, with 13 bases between. Germline V gene data show CDR1 as MNHEY and CDR2 as SMNVEV (reference sequence). The CDR3 length is 13 residues. The CDR3 loop reads CASSLGSRETQHF. CDR3 sequence (DNA): TGTGCCAGCAGTTTAGGTTCCCGGGAGACCCAGCATTTT.

CDR3 residues: CASSMWEDTGELFF. The CDR3 nucleotides are TGTGCCAGTAGTATGTGGGAGGACACCGGGGAGCTGTTTTTT. This chain links TRBV19 with TRBJ2-2; weak D call: TRBD2 (6 bases). Germline V gene data show CDR1 as LNHDA and CDR2 as SQIVND (reference sequence). The CDR3 spans 14 residues. Deletions cut 3 bases from V and 3 bases from J, with 8 bases between.

This clonotype was seen at least ten times. The chain couples TRBV4-1 to TRBJ1-1; D is undetermined. V lost 1 base and J 1 base, leaving 7 bases between the germline ends. The CDR3 extends over 14 amino acids. Germline CDR1 is MGHRA and CDR2 is YSYEKL. CDR3 nucleotide sequence: TGCGCCAGCAGCCAAGGATCTGGGAACACTGAAGCTTTCTTT. Amino acids: CASSQGSGNTEAFF.

The V call is TRBV10-3, the J call TRBJ2-1, with D hard to call. This CDR3 region has 16 residues. The V gene's germline CDR1 is ENHRY and CDR2 SYGVKD. Trimming pared 10 bases from V and 0 bases from J, leaving 19 bases between. This CDR3 is CASSLRPLSSYNEQFF. CDR3 coding DNA: TGTGCCAGCAGCCTGAGACCCCTAAGCTCCTACAATGAGCAGTTCTTC.

The chain couples TRBV7-9 to TRBJ2-3; D remains ambiguous. V was trimmed by 3 bases and J by 0 bases, leaving 7 bases between them. Germline V gene sequence: CDR1 SEHNR, CDR2 FQNEAQ (reference sequence). The CDR3 loop spans 14 amino acids. The CDR3 protein is CASSLGPSTDTQYF. CDR3 nucleotide sequence: TGTGCCAGCAGCTTGGGCCCGAGCACAGATACGCAGTATTTT. Full variable domain (remainder filled in from reference TRBV7-9 and TRBJ2-3): DTGVSQNPRHKITKRGQNVTFRCDPISEHNRLYWYRQTLGQGPEFLTYFQNEAQLEKSRLLSDRFSAERPKGSFSTLEIQRTEQGDSAMYLCASSLGPSTDTQYFGPGTRLTVL.

To note about this clonotype: In this CDR3 the conserved last residue, phenylalanine or tryptophan, is missing, so a read error is likely. No DNA is shown, since the ends of the CDR3 on it are uncertain; the CDR3 is the one TCRdb lists. The CDR3 is CASSSGQTVSPLHFGN. This chain links TRBV7-9 with TRBJ2-5; no check of the table's D call, TRBD1, against the DNA was made. Per germline, CDR1 SEHNR and CDR2 FQNEAQ (reference sequence). The CDR3 has 16 amino acids, counting both end residues.

The table lists this clonotype with many counts. The chain links TRBV28 to TRBJ2-5; no firm D call. The CDR3 runs 11 residues. The V and J ends lost 3 bases and 1 base respectively, with 0 bases between them. Germline V CDR1 and CDR2: MDHEN, SYDVKM. The CDR3 DNA reads TGTGCCAGCAGTTTCCAAGAGACCCAGTACTTC. Its protein is CASSFQETQYF.

The count of this clonotype is one. The J gene is TRBJ2-7, the V gene TRBV9; 14 bases line up with TRBD2. V was pared by 7 bases and J by 5 bases, with 11 bases of the junction left unmatched. Per germline, CDR1 SGDLS and CDR2 YYNGEE. This CDR3 region has 16 residues. The CDR3 region has the DNA TGTGCCAGCGGGTCCGGGACTAGCGGGAGTATCAACGAGCAGTACTTC. It is translated as CASGSGTSGSINEQYF.

This clonotype was seen at least ten times. A much larger clonotype is one base distant, so this may be a read error. The chain carries TRBV28 and TRBJ1-6; D gene uncertain. The CDR3 totals 14 residues. Germline lookup yields CDR1 MDHEN and CDR2 SYDVKM. V lost 3 bases, J lost 10 bases, and 13 bases lay in between. CDR3 region: CASSFRAAGSPLHF. The DNA for the CDR3 is TGTGCCAGCAGTTTTCGGGCGGCTGGGTCACCCCTCCACTTT.

This clonotype was counted ten times or more. This rearrangement joins TRBV6-4 to TRBJ2-1; 7 bases are a match to TRBD2. The CDR3 covers 16 residues. Unmatched junction bases numbered 5, after V lost 2 bases and J lost 1 base. Germline CDR1 and CDR2: MRHNA and SNTAGT. The CDR3 here is CASSDAPSGSYNEQFF. CDR3 DNA sequence: TGTGCCAGCAGTGACGCACCTAGCGGATCCTACAATGAGCAGTTCTTC.

This clonotype was seen repeatedly, ten times or more. This chain connects TRBV6-6 to TRBJ2-1; TRBD2 matches 10 bases. Germline CDR1 MNHNY, CDR2 SVGAGI (reference sequence). V gave up 7 bases and J gave up 0 bases; unmatched junction bases: 6. The CDR3 is 16 amino acids. The CDR3 nucleotides read TGTGCCAGCACCGGACTAGCGGCTTACTCCTACAATGAGCAGTTCTTC. It translates to CASTGLAAYSYNEQFF.

The V call is TRBV20-1, the J call TRBJ2-7; D might be TRBD1 (7 bases). Deletions cut 4 bases from V and 0 bases from J, with 19 bases between. The CDR3 has 16 amino acids. Germline V lookup: CDR1 DFQATT, CDR2 SNEGSKA (reference sequence). The chain's CDR3 is CSAKVNRGLISYEQYF. The CDR3 nucleotides read TGCAGTGCTAAAGTCAACAGGGGACTCATCTCCTACGAGCAGTACTTC.

This clonotype was seen repeatedly, ten times or more. The J gene is TRBJ2-1, the V gene TRBV25-1; weak D call: TRBD2 (5 bases). The V gene lost 4 bases and the J gene lost 9 bases, with 7 bases spanning the gap. CDR3 length equals 11 residues. Germline CDR1 is MGHDK and CDR2 is SYGVNS. CDR3 amino acids: CASSGGGEQFF. CDR3 bases: TGTGCCAGCAGTGGAGGAGGTGAGCAGTTCTTC.